The T cell receptor (beta chain) described here comes from a study of T-cell reconstitution after alpha-beta-depleted transplantation in children. General study results and limits: Surviving recipient T cells and thymic progenitors produced the high day-60 TCRbeta diversity seen in some patients. The origin of alpha-beta T cells about two months after transplant was reportedly several hundred expanded graft clones.

CDR3 length: 16 amino acids. Germline lookup yields CDR1 SGHRS and CDR2 YFSETQ. V lost 4 bases, J lost 8 bases, and 11 bases stayed unmatched. TCRbeta library construction was performed incorporating unique molecular identifiers. MiXCR, applied by TCRdb to the PCR reads, yields one record per CDR3 protein. The sample carries roughly 420,000 distinct CDR3 sequences, 15% to 20% recorded once. This clonotype turned up a few times. Its antigen is not identified. This specimen consisted of PBMCs, mostly from graft donor cells, obtained 360 days after TCRalphabeta/CD19-depleted stem cell transplant. This sequence joins TRBV5-1 and TRBJ2-1; TRBD1 aligns across 11 bases. This TCR was sampled from a boy in the first two years of life who had a stem cell transplant for Wiskott-Aldrich syndrome, so the T cells may come from the graft donor. The CDR3 nucleotides read TGCGCCAGCAGCCCCGGACAGGGGGCGCGGGTCGATGAGCAGTTCTTC. Translation: CASSPGQGARVDEQFF.